This T cell receptor beta chain came from a study of blood T cell repertoires in COVID-19. Study overall: Acute and convalescent COVID-19 samples came from the United States, Italy and Spain. Sources were T cells, B-cell-depleted T cells, or PBMCs; the material itself was cDNA or gDNA.

There are 14 residues in the CDR3. The V end was cut by 0 bases, the J end by 9 bases, with 9 bases between. Germline-derived CDR1 and CDR2 are LGHNA and YNFKEQ. In the authors' methods: Reference gene primer amplification yielded estimated nucleated cell counts. TCRdb's copy holds only in-frame clones and misses some; the assay was immunoSEQ multiplex PCR. V, J and clone size were drawn from that table, and D and trimming were deduced from the DNA. This table has just over 15,000 clones, approximately 78% appearing once. Sequencing was done on a sample of peripheral blood. The chain is built from TRBV4-2 and TRBJ1-6, with TRBD1 as a possible D gene (6 bases). The source is a man aged 80 or over with active or convalescent COVID-19. Written as DNA, the CDR3 is TGTGCCAGCAGCCAAGATTGGACAGCTTCACCCCTCCACTTT. Translating gives CASSQDWTASPLHF.